Shown below are 28 T cell receptor beta chains from a single sample sequenced in a study of CD8+ T cells in alopecia areata. Reverse transcription of extracted RNA yielded cDNA, which provided the sequencing template. Method: immunoSEQ multiplex PCR; TCRdb's copy keeps in-frame clones and lacks some. The table shows about 64,000 clones, with 44% occurring only once. The sequencing input was NKG2D-low CD8+ T cells sorted from blood. The source is a human donor with alopecia areata.

The chain combines TRBV7-8 with TRBJ2-5, with TRBD2 as a possible D gene (5 bases). This CDR3 has 15 amino acids. Trimming pared 3 bases from V and 5 bases from J, leaving 16 bases between. Germline CDR1 is SGHVS and CDR2 is FQNEAQ. The chain's CDR3 is CASSLGATERETQYF. Here the CDR3 DNA reads TGTGCCAGCAGCTTGGGAGCGACGGAGAGGGAGACCCAGTACTTC.

This clone has more than one count but fewer than ten. The chain combines TRBV7-9 with TRBJ2-3; tentatively, D is TRBD1 (6 bases). The CDR3 is made up of 13 amino acids. Trimming left V 4 bases short and J 6 bases short, with 11 bases between. CDR1 is SEHNR, CDR2 FQNEAQ, per germline (reference sequence). CDR3 region: CASSSSGVDTQYF. The CDR3 region has the DNA TGTGCCAGCAGCTCCTCAGGGGTGGATACGCAGTATTTT.

The chain uses TRBV6-6 and TRBJ2-7; D is perhaps TRBD1 (5 bases). V was shortened by 3 bases and J by 4 bases, with 13 bases between the two germline ends. The CDR3 is 14 amino acids. Germline V gene sequence: CDR1 MNHNY, CDR2 SVGAGI (reference sequence). This chain's CDR3 is CASSYRTSRYEQYF. For the CDR3, the DNA is TGTGCCAGCAGTTATCGGACAAGTCGGTACGAGCAGTACTTC.

This clone was counted only a few times. This chain uses TRBV14 with TRBJ2-7, with 7 positions matching TRBD2. V shed 4 bases and J 6 bases; nucleotides not matched to a gene: 6. Germline-derived CDR1 and CDR2 are SGHDN and FVKESK. This CDR3 region has 13 residues. This chain's CDR3 is CASSPRLAPEQYF. The CDR3 nucleotides are TGTGCCAGCAGCCCCCGACTAGCACCCGAGCAGTACTTC. The full variable domain, completed using reference TRBV14 and TRBJ2-7, is EAGVTQFPSHSVIEKGQTVTLRCDPISGHDNLYWYRRVMGKEIKFLLHFVKESKQDESGMPNNRFLAERTGGTYSTLKVQPAELEDSGVYFCASSPRLAPEQYFGPGTRLTVT.

In nucleotides, the CDR3 is TGCGCCAGCAGCCGAGAGTACGAGCAGTACTTC. Translating it yields CASSREYEQYF. The J gene is TRBJ2-7, the V gene TRBV5-1; D remains unclear. The CDR3 has 11 residues. Germline V gene data show CDR1 as SGHRS and CDR2 as YFSETQ. V lost 4 bases, J lost 4 bases, and 6 bases lay in between.

J is TRBJ2-1 and V is TRBV4-3; D is uncertain. Germline values: CDR1 LGHNA, CDR2 YSLEER. The CDR3 sequence is 16 residues long. V gave up 0 bases and J gave up 7 bases, with 16 bases separating them. The CDR3 here is CASSQDGWEGLNEQFF. The CDR3 DNA is TGCGCCAGCAGCCAAGACGGGTGGGAAGGGCTGAATGAGCAGTTCTTC.

This clone was counted between two and nine times. The chain couples TRBV7-9 to TRBJ2-1, with unresolved D. The CDR3 spans 14 residues. The V end was cut by 5 bases, the J end by 1 base, with 9 bases between. The V gene's germline CDR1 is SEHNR and CDR2 FQNEAQ (reference sequence). CDR3 in DNA: TGTGCCAGCAGCGCCGTTTCATCCTACAATGAGCAGTTCTTC. Translation: CASSAVSSYNEQFF.

This rearrangement joins TRBV4-1 to TRBJ2-2; D might be TRBD1 (6 bases). Germline CDR1 is MGHRA and CDR2 is YSYEKL. V gave up 9 bases and J gave up 7 bases, with 9 bases separating them. The CDR3 sequence is 11 residues long. The CDR3 DNA is TGCGCCAGTAGGGGGTTCGGGGAGCTGTTTTTT. As protein: CASRGFGELFF.

The chain has TRBV4-1 and TRBJ1-1, with TRBD1 matching over 7 bases. Germline trimming cut 4 bases from V and 6 bases from J; bases unmatched to any gene: 11. The germline V gene has CDR1 MGHRA and CDR2 YSYEKL. The CDR3 consists of 15 residues. The CDR3 DNA is TGCGCCAGCAGCCCGTTGACAGGGAAGAAGGCTGAAGCTTTCTTT. Protein: CASSPLTGKKAEAFF.

With respect to this clone: Germline and junction disagree at one end, which may indicate a read error. The same CDR3 arises from other DNA sequences in this sample as well. V and J are TRBV29-1 and TRBJ2-6, with D perhaps TRBD1 (5 bases). This CDR3 has 12 residues. The germline V gene has CDR1 SQVTM and CDR2 ANQGSEA. CDR3 loop: CSVDSGANVLTF. In DNA, the CDR3 is TGCAGCGTCGATTCTGGGGCCAACGTCTTGACTTTC.

The CDR3 loop is CASSYDRSYGYTF. The CDR3 DNA is TGTGCCAGCAGTTACGATCGCAGCTATGGCTACACCTTC. The chain employs TRBV6-6 and TRBJ1-2, with D hard to call. The V end lost 2 bases, the J end lost 4 bases, and 8 bases lay between the germline ends. This CDR3 is 13 amino acids long. Germline V gives CDR1 MNHNY, CDR2 SVGAGI (reference sequence).

This clone was seen a few times. The chain uses TRBV7-9 and TRBJ1-2; 7 nucleotides match TRBD1. Looked up from germline, CDR1 is SEHNR and CDR2 is FQNEAQ (reference sequence). V shed 7 bases, J shed 6 bases, and the junction held 11 bases outside the gene matches. This CDR3 is built from 14 residues. CDR3 sequence (DNA): TGTGCCAGCACAAACAGGGGCGTTCCGGATGGCTACACCTTC. It encodes CASTNRGVPDGYTF.

This clone has more than one count but fewer than ten. This CDR3 reads CASSGTGGPLDEQYF. CDR3 bases: TGCGCCAGCAGCGGAACAGGGGGGCCCCTCGACGAGCAGTACTTC. J is TRBJ2-7 and V is TRBV5-1; 8 bases are shared with TRBD1. This CDR3 is 15 amino acids long. The germline V gene encodes CDR1 SGHRS and CDR2 YFSETQ. V lost 4 bases, J lost 5 bases, and 11 bases stayed unmatched.

This clone was picked up one time. The chain couples TRBV9 to TRBJ2-1; a weak D match, TRBD1 (6 bases). Germline loops: CDR1 SGDLS, CDR2 YYNGEE. This CDR3 has 14 amino acids. Trimming cost V 2 bases and J 3 bases, with 9 bases left between them. Here the CDR3 reads CASSVTGNYNEQFF. CDR3 sequence (DNA): TGTGCCAGCAGCGTTACAGGGAACTACAATGAGCAGTTCTTC.

This clone was seen more than once but under ten times. The genes are TRBV6-6 and TRBJ2-5; the D is unclear. The CDR3 runs 11 residues. Per the germline V gene, CDR1 is MNHNY and CDR2 is SVGAGI (reference sequence). The V end was cut by 2 bases, the J end by 5 bases, with 3 bases between. The CDR3 nucleotides read TGTGCCAGCAGTTACAAGGAGACCCAGTACTTC. Its translation is CASSYKETQYF.

As for this clone: The sample has other DNA sequences that encode this CDR3 too. The J gene is TRBJ2-2, the V gene TRBV5-1; D gene unclear. The CDR3 spans 14 residues. Trimming took off 5 bases at V and 5 bases at J, with 13 bases between the two ends. Germline V gene data show CDR1 as SGHRS and CDR2 as YFSETQ. The CDR3 region is CASSWRRWTGELFF. CDR3 nucleotide sequence: TGCGCCAGCAGTTGGCGCAGGTGGACCGGGGAGCTGTTTTTT.

This clone was recorded a few times. This rearrangement joins TRBV29-1 to TRBJ2-1; 8 bases agree with TRBD2. CDR1 is SQVTM and CDR2 is ANQGSEA in the germline V gene. The CDR3 loop spans 14 amino acids. Losses at the gene ends were 4 bases for V and 10 bases for J; bases not matched to a gene: 12. CDR3 residues: CSVGGTRRLGEQFF. The CDR3 nucleotides are TGCAGCGTTGGAGGGACTAGGAGGTTGGGAGAGCAGTTCTTC.

This chain connects TRBV6-5 to TRBJ2-2, with D possibly called TRBD1 or TRBD2 (5 bases each). From germline, CDR1 is MNHEY and CDR2 SVGAGI. The CDR3 covers 14 residues. The V gene lost 8 bases and the J gene lost 4 bases, with 14 bases spanning the gap. The CDR3 coding sequence is TGTGCCAGCGCGAGGGGTTTGGGCACCGGGGAGCTGTTTTTT. It translates to CASARGLGTGELFF.

The genes are TRBV7-9 and TRBJ2-5; 7 positions match TRBD2. V was clipped by 4 bases and J by 2 bases; unmatched bases: 7. This CDR3 comprises 15 residues. Germline V gene sequence: CDR1 SEHNR, CDR2 FQNEAQ (reference sequence). The chain's CDR3 is CASSSVGLVQETQYF. In nucleotides, the CDR3 is TGTGCCAGCAGCTCCGTAGGACTAGTTCAAGAGACCCAGTACTTC.

CDR3 in amino acids: CAWSALGETQYF. Written as DNA, the CDR3 is TGTGCCTGGAGCGCACTAGGAGAGACCCAGTACTTC. The V and J genes are TRBV30 and TRBJ2-5, with a weak D call TRBD2 (5 bases). This CDR3 comprises 12 residues. V was cut by 3 bases and J by 4 bases, with 9 bases left in between. CDR1 is GTSNPN and CDR2 is SVGIG in the germline V gene (reference sequence). The complete variable domain, with remaining parts taken from reference TRBV30 and TRBJ2-5, reads SQTIHQWPATLVQPVGSPLSLECTVEGTSNPNLYWYRQAAGRGLQLLFYSVGIGQISSEVPQNLSASRPQDRQFILSSKKLLLSDSGFYLCAWSALGETQYFGPGTRLLVL.

This clone was seen only a few times. This chain joins TRBV5-8 and TRBJ2-1; 8 nucleotides line up with TRBD1. The V and J ends lost 4 bases and 1 base, in that order; junction bases with no gene match: 4. The CDR3 covers 15 residues. Germline V lookup: CDR1 SGHTS, CDR2 YDEGEE. The CDR3 spells CASSPGQGSYNEQFF. The CDR3 bases are TGTGCCAGCAGCCCTGGACAGGGTTCCTACAATGAGCAGTTCTTC.

The rearrangement joins TRBV4-3 to TRBJ2-1; 9 bases line up with TRBD2. The CDR3 contains 17 residues. J gave up 0 bases and V 1 base, and 4 bases lay outside the gene matches. CDR1 and CDR2 from the germline V gene are LGHNA and YSLEER. CDR3 protein: CASSQVAGANSYNEQFF. The CDR3 DNA reads as TGCGCCAGCAGCCAAGTAGCGGGAGCGAACTCCTACAATGAGCAGTTCTTC.

The J gene is TRBJ2-1, the V gene TRBV6-5; no firm D call. CDR3 length: 11 amino acids. Germline values: CDR1 MNHEY, CDR2 SVGAGI. Trimming cost V 3 bases and J 7 bases, with 4 bases left between them. The CDR3 sequence: CASSYRNEQFF. CDR3 DNA: TGTGCCAGCAGTTATCGGAATGAGCAGTTCTTC.

This clone was counted between two and nine times. The rearrangement links TRBV6-5 to TRBJ2-1, with 7 bases aligning to TRBD1. The J segment lost 5 bases and the V segment lost 5 bases, leaving 9 bases of the junction unmatched. Germline values: CDR1 MNHEY, CDR2 SVGAGI. The CDR3 has 15 residues. CDR3 DNA sequence: TGTGCCAGCAGTGGCGGACAGGTTTTGGACAATGAGCAGTTCTTC. Its protein is CASSGGQVLDNEQFF.

This clone has more than one count but fewer than ten. The gene calls are TRBV6-4 and TRBJ2-1; no clear D. V lost 0 bases and J lost 8, with 14 bases in between. CDR1 is MRHNA, CDR2 SNTAGT, per germline. This CDR3 comprises 15 residues. CDR3 amino acids: CASSDSQTTRDEQFF. The CDR3 coding sequence is TGTGCCAGCAGTGACTCTCAGACGACCCGGGATGAGCAGTTCTTC.

This clone was detected ten times or more. The J gene is TRBJ2-7, the V gene TRBV28; 9 bases align to TRBD1. The CDR3 covers 14 residues. Germline-derived CDR1 and CDR2 are MDHEN and SYDVKM. The V and J ends lost 5 bases and 7 bases, in that order; junction bases with no gene match: 9. The CDR3 DNA reads as TGTGCCAGCAGTCCCTTACAGGGGGCGAGGGAGCAGTACTTC. This sequence encodes CASSPLQGAREQYF.

The chain joins TRBV4-2 to TRBJ2-5; TRBD2 is a possible D gene (6 bases). Per germline, CDR1 LGHNA and CDR2 YNFKEQ. Trimming stripped 0 bases from V and 6 bases from J, with 11 bases between. This CDR3 is built from 14 residues. In nucleotides, the CDR3 is TGTGCCAGCAGCCAAGACAGGGAGGCGAAGACCCAGTACTTC. This encodes CASSQDREAKTQYF.

The genes are TRBV7-2 and TRBJ2-5, with 12 bases matching TRBD2. Germline lookup yields CDR1 SGHTA and CDR2 FQGNSA. The CDR3 length is 15 residues. With 6 bases clipped from V and 4 bases from J, the junction kept 6 bases outside the gene matches. The CDR3, as DNA: TGTGCCAGCAGGGGTTTGGGACTAGCGGGAGAGACCCAGTACTTC. Translated: CASRGLGLAGETQYF. The complete variable domain, with remaining parts taken from reference TRBV7-2 and TRBJ2-5, reads GAGVSQSPSNKVTEKGKDVELRCDPISGHTALYWYRQSLGQGLEFLIYFQGNSAPDKSGLPSDRFSAERTGGSVSTLTIQRTQQEDSAVYLCASRGLGLAGETQYFGPGTRLLVL.